Sequencing of this TCR beta chain was carried out in a study of T cell responses to AZD1222 COVID-19 vaccine. The study, taken as a whole, reports: When two AZD1222 doses had been given, Spike-specific TCR breadth and depth rose. The sample set comprised mostly white British donors with more females, and clonal diversity was possibly underestimated.

V trimming: 5 bases; J trimming: 4 bases; junction bases outside the gene matches: 2. CDR1 and CDR2 (germline): KGHSH, LQKENI. The CDR3 contains 15 residues. Concerning this clone itself: As yet, its antigen is unknown.

Method: immunoSEQ multiplex PCR; TCRdb's copy keeps in-frame clones and lacks some. The sample has over 150,000 clones, about 90% seen once. The J gene is TRBJ2-5, the V gene TRBV18, with 15 bases matching TRBD2. The TCR sequence derives from an adult in good health. The source material was peripheral blood, sampled on day 0 of AZD1222 vaccination. CDR3 in DNA: TGTGCCAGCTCATCGGGACTAGCGGGAGGAGAGACCCAGTACTTC. It is translated as CASSSGLAGGETQYF.